This is a list of T cell receptor beta chains from one sample in a study of shared clonotypes between healthy human individuals. Method: immunoSEQ multiplex PCR; TCRdb's copy keeps in-frame clones and lacks some. The sample holds 400,000 to 500,000 clones, roughly 85% seen once. What was sequenced was PBMCs. These receptors came from a woman aged 35 to 49 in good health. Some clones in this sample may be carry-over from other donors' samples. Each CDR3 is given with its conserved first and last residue. The D gene is left open where the match is weak. Part of the rows lack a size; the others show once, few, many or a class for expanded clones.

j_call clone_size v_call d_call cdr3_nt cdr3_aa
TRBJ1-1 . TRBV10-2 . TGCGCCAGCAGTCTACAGAACACTGAAGCTTTCTTT CASSLQNTEAFF
TRBJ2-5 . TRBV2 . TGTGCCAGCACCGAAGCAGGAGGCGGACAAGAGACCCAGTACTTC CASTEAGGGQETQYF
TRBJ1-3 once TRBV19 . TGTGCCAGTAGGAGCAGCGATAGCGGAAACACCATATATTTT CASRSSDSGNTIYF
TRBJ2-1 . TRBV25-1 . TGTGCCAGCAGTGTTGGCTTTAGCTCCTACAATGAGCAGTTCTTC CASSVGFSSYNEQFF
TRBJ2-1 . TRBV30 TRBD2 TGTGCCTGGAGTGTACTAAGCGGGAGAAACAATGAGCAGTTCTTC CAWSVLSGRNNEQFF
TRBJ2-7 . TRBV27 . TGTGCCAGCAGTTCCGGGGTGGATGAGCAGTACTTC CASSSGVDEQYF
TRBJ1-2 . TRBV30 . TGTGCCTGGAGAAAGGATCAAGCTGGCTACACCTTC CAWRKDQAGYTF
TRBJ1-1 . TRBV7-9 . TGTGCCAGCAGCCCGACCGTGGGAGCTTTCTTT CASSPTVGAFF
TRBJ2-3 . TRBV5-4 . TGTGCCAGCAGCGTGGACCCAAGCCTAGGGGATACGCAGTATTTT CASSVDPSLGDTQYF
TRBJ2-7 . TRBV19 TRBD1 TGTGCCAGTAGTAAACAGGGGGACTTCTACGAGCAGTACTTC CASSKQGDFYEQYF
TRBJ2-7 . TRBV7-6 TRBD2 TGTGCCAGCAGCGGGGAGGGAGGGGAGCAGTACTTC CASSGEGGEQYF
TRBJ2-1 . TRBV25-1 . TGTGCCAGCAGTTCCCTGGGGGTAGGGGATTCCTACAATGAGCAGTTCTTC CASSSLGVGDSYNEQFF
TRBJ2-2 . TRBV13 TRBD1 TGTGCCAGCAGGAGACAGGGCGTCGGGGAGCTGTTTTTT CASRRQGVGELFF
TRBJ1-2 few TRBV27 . TGTGCCAGCAGTTCCCTCGTCCGGGGTTCTGGCTACACCTTC CASSSLVRGSGYTF
TRBJ2-2 once TRBV18 . TGTGCCAGCTCACCAAGCACAGGACTCGGTCGGGAGCTGTTTTTT CASSPSTGLGRELFF
TRBJ2-1 . TRBV5-1 TRBD1 TGCGCCAGCAGCTGGACAGGTGGGTCCGGCAATGAGCAGTTCTTC CASSWTGGSGNEQFF
TRBJ2-7 . TRBV5-4 . TGTGCCAGCAGCCCCGGCGGCGGGGTCGCCCACGAGCAGTACTTC CASSPGGGVAHEQYF
TRBJ2-1 . TRBV29-1 TRBD2 TGCAGCGTTGAATCGAGACTAGCGGGCTTTCCAATCAATGAGCAGTTCTTC CSVESRLAGFPINEQFF
TRBJ2-7 . TRBV6-5 . TGTGCCAGCGGCACAGGGTTGAGTTCGATCTACGAGCAGTACTTC CASGTGLSSIYEQYF
TRBJ1-5 . TRBV4-1 . TGCGCCAGCAGCCAAGACCTCAATCAGCCCCAGCATTTT CASSQDLNQPQHF
TRBJ2-7 . TRBV18 TRBD1 TGTGCCAGCTCCCTGGACAGGGGTACGCACGAGCAGTACTTC CASSLDRGTHEQYF
TRBJ1-4 few TRBV2 TRBD1 TGTGCCAGCAGTGACCACAGGGGGAAACTGTTTTTT CASSDHRGKLFF
TRBJ2-7 few TRBV7-6 TRBD2 TGTGCCAGCAGCTTAGAGGCGGGGACTAGCGGGAGGGTTTCGTTCGAGCAGTACTTC CASSLEAGTSGRVSFEQYF
TRBJ2-1 . TRBV15 . TGTGCCACCAGCAGAGAGGGGGGTTATGAGCAGTTCTTC CATSREGGYEQFF
TRBJ1-2 . TRBV2 TRBD1 TGTGCCAGCAGGGACAGGCCTAAATTGGGTGGCTACACCTTC CASRDRPKLGGYTF
TRBJ2-3 . TRBV5-1 TRBD1 TGCGCCAGCAGCTACCGACAGGGAACAGATACGCAGTATTTT CASSYRQGTDTQYF